One T cell receptor beta chain is described in this entry. The sample comes from a study of blood T cell repertoires in COVID-19. TCRdb's copy holds only in-frame clones and misses some; the assay was immunoSEQ multiplex PCR. In the table there are 190,000 or so clones, around nine tenths of which are singletons. CDR3 length equals 17 residues. V shed 0 bases and J 7 bases; nucleotides not matched to a gene: 15. Germline assignment: CDR1 GTSNPN and CDR2 SVGIG (reference sequence). The TCR comes from a woman between 18 and 29 years old who had recovered from COVID-19. Input material: peripheral blood. The V gene is TRBV30, the J gene TRBJ2-3; 8 nucleotides align to TRBD2. CDR3 nucleotides: TGTGCCTGGAGTGTAAGGGCGAGCGGGAGAGGCTTATATACGCAGTATTTT. Residues: CAWSVRASGRGLYTQYF.